Included here is one T cell receptor (beta chain) sequence, with context. These data come from a study of blood T cell repertoires in COVID-19. Across the study: Sites across the United States, Italy and Spain contributed samples from acute and convalescent COVID-19. The cDNA or gDNA used as material had been derived from T cells, B-cell-depleted T cells, or PBMCs.

The CDR3 contains 16 residues. Germline lookup yields CDR1 SQVTM and CDR2 ANQGSEA. Trimming cost V 2 bases and J 3 bases; bases outside gene matches: 6. Original handling: Estimation of nucleated cell counts was performed using reference gene primer amplification. Sequenced by immunoSEQ multiplex PCR; TCRdb stores in-frame clones only, minus some. V and J calls and clone size come straight from that table; D and trimming were deduced from the DNA. The sample contains about 21,000 clones, around 82% of which appear only once. The chain couples TRBV29-1 to TRBJ2-5; 13 bases agree with TRBD2. The TCR originated in a man aged 60 to 69 with active COVID-19. The specimen sequenced was peripheral blood. The CDR3: CSVERLAGGRKETQYF. In DNA, the CDR3 is TGCAGCGTTGAAAGACTAGCGGGAGGCAGAAAAGAGACCCAGTACTTC.